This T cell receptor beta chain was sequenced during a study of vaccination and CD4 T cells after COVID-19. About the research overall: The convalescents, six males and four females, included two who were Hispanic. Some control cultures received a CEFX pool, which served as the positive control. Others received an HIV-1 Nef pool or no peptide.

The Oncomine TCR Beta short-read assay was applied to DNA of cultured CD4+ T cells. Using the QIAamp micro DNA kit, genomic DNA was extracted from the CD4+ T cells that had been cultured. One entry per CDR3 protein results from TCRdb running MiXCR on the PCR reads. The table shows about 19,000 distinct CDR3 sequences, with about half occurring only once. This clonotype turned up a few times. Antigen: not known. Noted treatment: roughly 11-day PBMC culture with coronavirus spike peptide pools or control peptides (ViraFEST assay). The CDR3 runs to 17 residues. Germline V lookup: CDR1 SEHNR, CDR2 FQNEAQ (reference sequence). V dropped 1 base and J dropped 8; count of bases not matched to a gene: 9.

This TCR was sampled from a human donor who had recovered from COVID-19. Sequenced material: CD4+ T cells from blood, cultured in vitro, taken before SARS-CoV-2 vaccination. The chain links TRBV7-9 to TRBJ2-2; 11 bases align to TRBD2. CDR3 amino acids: CASSLDGTSGPRGELFF. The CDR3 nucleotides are TGTGCCAGCAGCTTAGACGGGACTAGCGGTCCTCGGGGGGAGCTGTTTTTT. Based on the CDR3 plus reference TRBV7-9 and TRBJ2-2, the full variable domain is DTGVSQNPRHKITKRGQNVTFRCDPISEHNRLYWYRQTLGQGPEFLTYFQNEAQLEKSRLLSDRFSAERPKGSFSTLEIQRTEQGDSAMYLCASSLDGTSGPRGELFFGEGSRLTVL.